The 15 T cell receptor beta chains below were found in one sample sequenced in a study of blood T cells in healthy people across ages. A J-beta primer mix and a sample-barcoded 5' primer were used in a second PCR of roughly 7 to 12 cycles. TCRdb ran MiXCR on the 5' RACE reads and lists one entry per CDR3 protein. The table records approximately 960,000 distinct CDR3 sequences, 29% of them present only once. The same sample was also studied in work on T cells of mothers and their children.

Material: blood. These receptors all come from a woman aged 40 to 49 in good health.

The chain carries TRBV7-2 and TRBJ2-3; 8 bases line up with TRBD2. The trim removed 5 bases at V and 0 bases at J, leaving 16 bases unmatched. Germline lookup yields CDR1 SGHTA and CDR2 FQGNSA. CDR3 length equals 19 residues. The CDR3 loop reads CASSAYRGGLILSTDTQYF. CDR3 DNA: TGTGCCAGCAGCGCCTACCGGGGGGGTCTAATCCTTAGCACAGATACGCAGTATTTT.

The chain joins TRBV2 to TRBJ1-5; D possibly corresponds to TRBD1 (5 bases). There are 15 residues in the CDR3. Trimming cost V 8 bases and J 0 bases, with 14 bases left between them. Germline V gene sequence: CDR1 SNHLY, CDR2 FYNNEI. The CDR3 region has the DNA TGTGCCAGCGTCTCGGGGCGCTATAGCAATCAGCCCCAGCATTTT. It encodes CASVSGRYSNQPQHF.

The CDR3: CASGRVGIGEKLFF. The CDR3 DNA reads TGTGCCAGCGGGAGGGTAGGGATTGGTGAAAAACTGTTTTTT. This chain joins TRBV12-3 or TRBV12-4 and TRBJ1-4; D is ambiguous. Deletions cut 8 bases from V and 7 bases from J, with 17 bases between. CDR3 size: 14 residues.

This clonotype was picked up one time. J is TRBJ2-1 and V is TRBV5-6; D is uncertain. The germline CDR1 and CDR2 sequences are SGHDT and YYEEEE. With 3 bases removed from V and 9 bases from J, the gap between germline ends came to 10 bases. The CDR3 runs 12 residues. The CDR3 sequence is CASSSAVGEQFF. The CDR3 region has the DNA TGTGCCAGCAGCTCCGCGGTCGGTGAGCAGTTCTTC.

The chain carries TRBV12-3 or TRBV12-4 and TRBJ2-1, with 8 bases that match TRBD1. The CDR3 sequence is 13 residues long. V lost 6 bases to trimming and J lost 8 bases; unmatched junction nucleotides: 6. The CDR3 region is CASSLLRGHEQFF. Here the CDR3 DNA reads TGTGCCAGCAGCCTCCTCAGGGGGCATGAGCAGTTCTTC.

The rearrangement joins TRBV6-6 to TRBJ1-1, with unresolved D. Germline-derived CDR1 and CDR2 are MNHNY and SVGAGI (reference sequence). This CDR3 is built from 12 residues. Deletions cut 7 bases from V and 1 base from J, with 7 bases between. The DNA of the CDR3 is TGTGCCAGCATACGGGAGAACACTGAAGCTTTCTTT. Translation gives CASIRENTEAFF.

The chain combines TRBV19 with TRBJ1-2, with D perhaps matching TRBD1 (6 bases). Trimming removed 9 bases from V and 2 bases from J, with 19 bases in between. CDR1 is LNHDA and CDR2 is SQIVND in the germline V gene (reference sequence). The CDR3 spans 15 residues. CDR3 DNA: TGTGCCAGCCTGCCGTTGAGGGGACAAAACTATGGCTACACCTTC. Its protein product is CASLPLRGQNYGYTF. Complete variable domain (other parts from reference TRBV19 and TRBJ1-2): DGGITQSPKYLFRKEGQNVTLSCEQNLNHDAMYWYRQDPGQGLRLIYYSQIVNDFQKGDIAEGYSVSREKKESFPLTVTSAQKNPTAFYLCASLPLRGQNYGYTFGSGTRLTVV.

This clonotype has just a few counts. This chain links TRBV5-1 with TRBJ1-2; the D is unclear. This CDR3 region has 14 residues. CDR1 and CDR2 from the germline V gene are SGHRS and YFSETQ. The V and J ends lost 0 bases and 7 bases respectively, with 13 bases between them. The CDR3 reads CASSLEAATRGYTF. DNA for the CDR3: TGCGCCAGCAGCTTGGAGGCAGCGACCCGTGGCTACACCTTC.

The chain's CDR3 is CASSQEGGEAARGERVRKYF. CDR3 bases: TGCGCCAGCAGCCAAGAAGGTGGTGAGGCGGCACGGGGGGAACGAGTACGCAAGTATTTT. V and J are TRBV4-1 and TRBJ2-3; the match to TRBD2 covers 7 bases. The V gene's germline CDR1 is MGHRA and CDR2 YSYEKL. The junction had 28 bases not matched to a gene; V was cut back by 0 bases and J by 13 bases. The CDR3 loop spans 20 amino acids.

In this sample, this clonotype turned up once. A much larger clone lies a single base off, so this may be a read error. The genes are TRBV6-1 and TRBJ2-1; tentative D call: TRBD2 (5 bases). Germline lookup yields CDR1 MNHNS and CDR2 SASEGT. CDR3 length: 15 residues. CDR3 loop: CASSGIGGSYNERFF. The CDR3 nucleotides are TGTGCCAGCAGTGGTATAGGAGGTTCCTACAATGAGCGGTTCTTC.

V is TRBV6-2 or TRBV6-3 and J is TRBJ1-1; unclear D gene. V shed 1 base and J shed 4 bases, with 10 bases lying between them. Germline V lookup: CDR1 MNHEY, CDR2 SVGEGT. The CDR3 is made up of 14 amino acids. The CDR3 spells CASSYLPGGTEAFF. The CDR3 bases are TGTGCCAGCAGTTACTTACCGGGAGGCACTGAAGCTTTCTTT.

Only a few counts were recorded for this clonotype. This chain connects TRBV5-1 to TRBJ1-1; TRBD1 might be the D (5 bases). This CDR3 region has 17 residues. V was pared by 2 bases and J by 1 base, with 18 bases between. Looked up from germline, CDR1 is SGHRS and CDR2 is YFSETQ. The CDR3 reads CASSFSRSGTANTEAFF. The CDR3 DNA reads as TGCGCCAGCAGCTTCTCAAGGTCCGGGACGGCGAACACTGAAGCTTTCTTT.

The V call is TRBV5-1, the J call TRBJ2-1, with D possibly matching TRBD2 (6 bases). Per germline, CDR1 SGHRS and CDR2 YFSETQ. There are 15 residues in the CDR3. The V end was cut by 0 bases, the J end by 1 base, with 8 bases between. The DNA of the CDR3 is TGCGCCAGCAGCTTGGAAAGCGGGTCCTACAATGAGCAGTTCTTC. Translated, it gives CASSLESGSYNEQFF.

In the case of this clonotype: One end of the junction does not line up with germline, which may come from a read error. This chain uses TRBV7-7 with TRBJ2-7; TRBD1 aligns across 7 bases. The end of the DNA aligns better with TRBJ2-4, so the J call may be wrong. This CDR3 is 14 amino acids long. Germline V gene lookup returns CDR1 SSHAT and CDR2 FNYEAQ (reference sequence). This chain's CDR3 is CASSLRGQKNIQYF. The CDR3 nucleotides are TGTGCTAGCAGCTTAAGGGGACAGAAAAACATTCAGTACTTC.

This clonotype was counted at least ten times. This chain links TRBV6-5 with TRBJ2-5, with 12 positions matching TRBD2. The CDR3 totals 18 residues. The ends lost 1 base at V and 2 bases at J; junction bases unmatched: 8. CDR1 is MNHEY, CDR2 SVGAGI, per germline. The CDR3 sequence is CASSYWVTSGSKQETQYF. CDR3 DNA: TGTGCCAGCAGTTACTGGGTGACTAGCGGGAGCAAGCAAGAGACCCAGTACTTC.